This T cell receptor (beta chain) emerged from a study of blood T cell repertoires in COVID-19. Study overall: The origin of the acute and convalescent COVID-19 samples was the United States, Italy and Spain.

Sequenced by immunoSEQ multiplex PCR; TCRdb stores in-frame clones only, minus some. The sample contains 120,000 to 150,000 clones, about 80% of which appear only once. Germline V lookup: CDR1 SGHNT, CDR2 YENEEA. The CDR3 consists of 17 residues. V was pared by 2 bases and J by 3 bases, with 7 bases of the junction left unmatched. The sequenced material came from peripheral blood. This TCR was sampled from a man between 60 and 75 years old with acute or convalescent COVID-19. The chain is built from TRBV11-3 and TRBJ2-2; 9 bases are shared with TRBD1. CDR3: CASSLQTGGVDTGELFF. DNA for the CDR3: TGTGCCAGCAGCTTACAGACAGGGGGTGTAGACACCGGGGAGCTGTTTTTT.